These 19 T cell receptor beta chains share one sample of origin, sequenced in a study of T cells in Graves' hyperthyroidism and ophthalmopathy. From RNA transcripts, TCR beta CDR3 regions were amplified. The HTBI primer set was used in a first-round RT-PCR of the TCR CDR3. TCRdb fed the multiplex PCR reads into MiXCR, producing one record per CDR3 protein. This table holds about 350,000 distinct CDR3 sequences, 19% found once. The sequencing sample was made of blood. These receptors were collected from a woman younger than 30 with Graves' hyperthyroidism.

The sample holds a few counts of this clonotype. The chain couples TRBV11-2 to TRBJ1-6; D remains unclear. The V end was cut by 2 bases, the J end by 10 bases, with 15 bases between. Germline assignment: CDR1 SGHAT and CDR2 FQNNGV. CDR3 length equals 15 residues. In nucleotides, the CDR3 is TGTGCCAGCAGCTTATTGCCCTTCGGGGTGTCACCCCTCCACTTT. Translated, it gives CASSLLPFGVSPLHF. Together with reference TRBV11-2 and TRBJ1-6, the CDR3 gives the full variable domain: EAGVAQSPRYKIIEKRQSVAFWCNPISGHATLYWYQQILGQGPKLLIQFQNNGVVDDSQLPKDRFSAERLKGVDSTLKIQPAKLEDSAVYLCASSLLPFGVSPLHFGNGTRLTVT.

This clonotype was counted at least ten times. The chain has TRBV15 and TRBJ2-5; the D gene could be TRBD1 or TRBD2 (6 bases each). This CDR3 has 18 residues. CDR1 is LNHNV, CDR2 YYDKDF, per germline (reference sequence). V lost 0 bases to trimming and J lost 5 bases, with 22 bases between them. CDR3 sequence (DNA): TGTGCCACCAGCAGAGATACGGCGGGACAATTTCCTGAGGAGACCCAGTACTTC. Residues: CATSRDTAGQFPEETQYF.

This clonotype was seen many times. The chain uses TRBV6-1 and TRBJ1-2; maybe TRBD1 (6 bases). Germline assignment: CDR1 MNHNS and CDR2 SASEGT. Trimming took off 7 bases at V and 2 bases at J, with 11 bases between the two ends. This CDR3 is 13 amino acids long. CDR3 protein: CASNRGPNYGYTF. The CDR3 DNA is TGTGCCAGCAACCGGGGGCCCAACTATGGCTACACCTTC.

This clonotype was observed a handful of times. The chain has TRBV5-1 and TRBJ2-5, with TRBD2 matching 13 bases. V lost 4 bases and J lost 3; bases outside the gene matches: 3. The CDR3 loop spans 15 amino acids. The germline V gene encodes CDR1 SGHRS and CDR2 YFSETQ. For the CDR3, the DNA is TGCGCCAGCAGCCCCGGGACTAGCGGGGAAGAGACCCAGTACTTC. Protein sequence: CASSPGTSGEETQYF.

As for this clonotype: A much larger clone lies a single base off, so this may be a read error. The genes are TRBV7-3 and TRBJ2-7; tentative D call: TRBD1 (5 bases). CDR1 is SGHTA, CDR2 FQGTGA, per germline. CDR3 length: 15 amino acids. V lost 9 bases and J lost 0, with 18 bases in between. The CDR3 here is CARITADTFSYEQYF. Written as DNA, the CDR3 is TGTGCCAGGATTACCGCGGACACCTTCTCCTACGAGCAGTACTTC.

This clonotype was observed many times. The chain is built from TRBV27 and TRBJ2-7; 10 bases agree with TRBD1. Losses at the gene ends were 5 bases for V and 2 bases for J; bases not matched to a gene: 9. The CDR3 covers 16 residues. Per germline, CDR1 MNHEY and CDR2 SMNVEV (reference sequence). The CDR3 sequence: CASSASGTGATYEQYF. CDR3 DNA sequence: TGTGCCAGCAGTGCCTCCGGGACAGGGGCAACCTACGAGCAGTACTTC.

This clonotype came up many times. V and J are TRBV6-5 and TRBJ2-7; weak D call: TRBD1 (6 bases). The V end lost 8 bases, the J end lost 4 bases, and 15 bases lay between the germline ends. Per germline, CDR1 MNHEY and CDR2 SVGAGI. The CDR3 runs 13 residues. As DNA, the CDR3 is TGTGCCAGCCAGGGGCAGGGTGGGTACGAGCAGTACTTC. Translated, it gives CASQGQGGYEQYF.

In this sample, this clonotype turned up many times. The V and J genes are TRBV2 and TRBJ2-7; 7 nucleotides line up with TRBD1. Per germline, CDR1 SNHLY and CDR2 FYNNEI. Trimming cost V 6 bases and J 2 bases; bases outside gene matches: 7. This CDR3 contains 14 residues. The CDR3 nucleotides read TGTGCCAGCAGGACAGGGTTAAGGGCCTACGAGCAGTACTTC. Amino acid sequence: CASRTGLRAYEQYF.

This clonotype has ten or more counts. The chain has TRBV20-1 and TRBJ2-5; D not certain. Trimming removed 0 bases at V and 5 bases at J, with 4 bases between. Germline loops: CDR1 DFQATT, CDR2 SNEGSKA (reference sequence). The CDR3 runs to 11 residues. In nucleotides, the CDR3 is TGCAGTGCTAGAGATAGTGAGACCCAGTACTTC. This codes for CSARDSETQYF.

The table lists this clonotype with many counts. The chain employs TRBV2 and TRBJ2-4; unclear D gene. This CDR3 spans 13 amino acids. V gave up 6 bases and J gave up 0 bases, with 6 bases separating them. Germline V gene sequence: CDR1 SNHLY, CDR2 FYNNEI. DNA for the CDR3: TGTGCCAGCAGACCGGTAGCCAAAAACATTCAGTACTTC. Translating it yields CASRPVAKNIQYF.

This clonotype has ten or more counts. The rearrangement links TRBV20-1 to TRBJ1-5, with 10 bases aligning to TRBD1. The CDR3 runs to 16 residues. CDR1 and CDR2 (germline): DFQATT, SNEGSKA (reference sequence). The ends lost 6 bases at V and 3 bases at J; junction bases unmatched: 11. DNA for the CDR3: TGCAGTGCGGCCGGGACAGGGGAGCCGCACAATCAGCCCCAGCATTTT. Amino acids: CSAAGTGEPHNQPQHF.

Concerning this clonotype: One base away lies a much larger clone, so this may be a sequencing read error. The V call is TRBV7-3, the J call TRBJ1-6, with D possibly matching TRBD1 (5 bases). The CDR3 runs 15 residues. The germline V gene has CDR1 SGHTA and CDR2 FQGTGA. Trimming removed 1 base from V and 9 bases from J, with 13 bases in between. The CDR3: CASSLIGVIGSPLHF. The CDR3 bases are TGTGCCAGCAGCTTAATAGGGGTTATTGGTTCACCCCTCCACTTT.

This clonotype was counted once. A read error may be the cause here, since a much bigger clone is one base away. The chain employs TRBV6-4 and TRBJ1-2; D might be TRBD1 (5 bases). Looked up from germline, CDR1 is MRHNA and CDR2 is SNTAGT. Deletions cut 5 bases from V and 5 bases from J, with 21 bases between. The CDR3 covers 16 residues. The CDR3 sequence is CASSPTSGTSRYGYTF. In nucleotides, the CDR3 is TGTGCCAGCAGTCCTACCAGCGGGACCTCGAGGTATGGCTACACCTTC.

In this sample, this clonotype turned up many times. The chain combines TRBV20-1 with TRBJ2-5, with 10 bases aligning to TRBD1. V trimming: 0 bases; J trimming: 4 bases; junction bases outside the gene matches: 2. Germline CDR1 and CDR2: DFQATT and SNEGSKA (reference sequence). The CDR3 length is 14 residues. CDR3 sequence: CSARETGGVETQYF. CDR3 coding DNA: TGCAGTGCTAGAGAGACAGGGGGCGTAGAGACCCAGTACTTC.

The sample holds one count of this clonotype. Given a much more abundant clone one base away, this may be a read error. The chain employs TRBV20-1 and TRBJ2-7, with 9 nucleotides matching TRBD2. The CDR3 totals 17 residues. Germline V gene sequence: CDR1 DFQATT, CDR2 SNEGSKA (reference sequence). Unmatched junction bases numbered 13, after V lost 1 base and J lost 3 bases. The CDR3 DNA sequence: TGCAGTGCTAGAGTGCCCCCTCTAGCGGGGTGGCTCTACGAGCAGTACTTC. It translates to CSARVPPLAGWLYEQYF.

This clonotype was counted a few times. This rearrangement joins TRBV28 to TRBJ2-5, with D perhaps given as TRBD1 or TRBD2 (5 bases each). CDR3 length: 13 residues. Germline V gene sequence: CDR1 MDHEN, CDR2 SYDVKM. The V end was cut by 4 bases, the J end by 2 bases, with 8 bases between. The CDR3 loop reads CASSWGPQETQYF. CDR3 nucleotide sequence: TGTGCCAGCAGTTGGGGACCACAAGAGACCCAGTACTTC. The variable domain in full, with the rest retrieved from reference TRBV28 and TRBJ2-5, is DVKVTQSSRYLVKRTGEKVFLECVQDMDHENMFWYRQDPGLGLRLIYFSYDVKMKEKGDIPEGYSVSREKKERFSLILESASTNQTSMYLCASSWGPQETQYFGPGTRLLVL.

This clonotype has ten or more counts. The CDR3 DNA follows: TGTGCCAGCAGTCCGACTCCGAGGTCTGACGAGCAGTACTTC. Amino acid sequence: CASSPTPRSDEQYF. The chain has TRBV27 and TRBJ2-7; D is unresolved. CDR3 size: 14 residues. The germline V gene encodes CDR1 MNHEY and CDR2 SMNVEV (reference sequence). The V end was cut by 5 bases, the J end by 5 bases, with 16 bases between.

This clonotype appeared many times. This chain links TRBV6-7 with TRBJ1-5; 10 bases are shared with TRBD1. TRBV6-7 is annotated as an ORF whose role is uncertain. V trimming: 8 bases; J trimming: 4 bases; junction bases outside the gene matches: 11. CDR3 length: 16 residues. The CDR3 reads CASGHSPGQGNQPQHF. The CDR3 DNA reads TGTGCCAGCGGGCACTCCCCGGGACAGGGGAATCAGCCCCAGCATTTT.

This clonotype appeared many times. The chain is built from TRBV11-2 and TRBJ1-1, with D hard to call. The V and J ends lost 2 bases and 7 bases respectively, with 5 bases between them. Germline V gives CDR1 SGHAT, CDR2 FQNNGV. CDR3 size: 11 residues. CDR3 residues: CASSLPNEAFF. The DNA of the CDR3 is TGTGCCAGCAGCTTACCAAATGAAGCTTTCTTT.